This T cell receptor beta chain was sequenced during a study of blood T cell repertoires in COVID-19. This CDR3 region has 20 residues. Germline V gene data show CDR1 as PRHDT and CDR2 as FYEKMQ (reference sequence). V shed 4 bases, J shed 0 bases, and the junction held 18 bases outside the gene matches. The table came from immunoSEQ multiplex PCR; TCRdb's copy has only in-frame clones and leaves some out. Of 80,000 to 90,000 clones in the sample, roughly 84% were seen once. The chain recombines TRBV13 with TRBJ2-1, with TRBD2 matching over 7 bases. The sample comprised peripheral blood. This TCR derives from a woman aged 80 or over with COVID-19, enrolled during active disease. The CDR3 nucleotides read TGTGCCAGCAGCTACAGACCTCGGGTTAGCGGGCCGAGCTCCTACAATGAGCAGTTCTTC. This encodes CASSYRPRVSGPSSYNEQFF.